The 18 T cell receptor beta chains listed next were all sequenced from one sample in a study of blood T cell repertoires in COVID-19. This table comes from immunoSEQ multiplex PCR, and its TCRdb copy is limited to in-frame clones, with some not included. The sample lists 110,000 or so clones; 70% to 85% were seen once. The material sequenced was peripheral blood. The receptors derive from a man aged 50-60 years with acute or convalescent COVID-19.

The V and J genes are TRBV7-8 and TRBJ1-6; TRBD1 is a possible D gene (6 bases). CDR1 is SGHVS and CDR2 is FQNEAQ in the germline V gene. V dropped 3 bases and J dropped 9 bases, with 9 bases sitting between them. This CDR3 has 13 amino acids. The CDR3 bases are TGTGCCAGCAGCTTCGGCAGGGGTTCACCCCTCCACTTT. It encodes CASSFGRGSPLHF.

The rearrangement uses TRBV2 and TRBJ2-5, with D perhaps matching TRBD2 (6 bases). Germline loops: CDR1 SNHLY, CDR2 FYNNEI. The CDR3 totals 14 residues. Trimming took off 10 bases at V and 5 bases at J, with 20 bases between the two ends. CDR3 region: CATTRRDSGETQYF. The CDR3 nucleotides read TGTGCCACTACTCGACGGGACTCCGGTGAGACCCAGTACTTC.

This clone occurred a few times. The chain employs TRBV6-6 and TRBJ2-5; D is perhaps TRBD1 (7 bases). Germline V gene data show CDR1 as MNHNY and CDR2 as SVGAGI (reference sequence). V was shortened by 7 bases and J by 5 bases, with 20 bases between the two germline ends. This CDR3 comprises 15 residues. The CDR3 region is CASIFGGGSGETQYF. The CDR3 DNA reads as TGTGCCAGCATCTTCGGAGGGGGCTCGGGGGAGACCCAGTACTTC.

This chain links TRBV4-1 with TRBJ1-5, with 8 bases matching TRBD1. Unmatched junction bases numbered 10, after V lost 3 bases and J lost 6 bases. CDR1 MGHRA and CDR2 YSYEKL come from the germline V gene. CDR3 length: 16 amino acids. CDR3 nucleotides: TGCGCCAGCAGCCATGAAGGACAGGGAATGGGTCAGCCCCAGCATTTT. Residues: CASSHEGQGMGQPQHF.

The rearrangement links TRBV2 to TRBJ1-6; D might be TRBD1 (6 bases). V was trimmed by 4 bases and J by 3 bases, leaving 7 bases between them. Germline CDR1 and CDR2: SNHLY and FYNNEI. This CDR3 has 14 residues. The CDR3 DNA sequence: TGTGCCAGCAGTGGGACAGTCTATAATTCACCCCTCCACTTT. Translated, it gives CASSGTVYNSPLHF.

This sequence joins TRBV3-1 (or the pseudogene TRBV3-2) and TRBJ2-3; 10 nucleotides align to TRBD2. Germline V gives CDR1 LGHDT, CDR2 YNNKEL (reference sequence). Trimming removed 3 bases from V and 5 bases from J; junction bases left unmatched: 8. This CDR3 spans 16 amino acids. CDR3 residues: CASSQPAGGQGDTQYF. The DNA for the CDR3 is TGTGCCAGCAGCCAGCCAGCGGGGGGGCAAGGAGATACGCAGTATTTT.

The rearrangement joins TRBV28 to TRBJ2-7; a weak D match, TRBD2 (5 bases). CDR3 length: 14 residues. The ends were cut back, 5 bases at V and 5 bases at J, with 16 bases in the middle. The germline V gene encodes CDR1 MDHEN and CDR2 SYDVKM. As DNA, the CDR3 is TGTGCCAGCAGTCCCACGGGGATTTTCCACGAGCAGTACTTC. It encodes CASSPTGIFHEQYF.

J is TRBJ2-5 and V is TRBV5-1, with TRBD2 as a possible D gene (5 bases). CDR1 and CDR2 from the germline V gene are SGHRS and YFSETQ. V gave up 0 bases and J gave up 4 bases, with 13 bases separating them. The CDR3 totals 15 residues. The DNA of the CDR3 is TGCGCCAGCAGCTTGGGGGGAGTTGGGAGAGAGACCCAGTACTTC. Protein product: CASSLGGVGRETQYF.

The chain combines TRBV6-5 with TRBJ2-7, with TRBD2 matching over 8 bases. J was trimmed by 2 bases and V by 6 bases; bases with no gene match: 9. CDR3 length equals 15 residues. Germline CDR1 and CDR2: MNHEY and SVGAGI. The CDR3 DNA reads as TGTGCCAGCAGCCCCGAGGGAGCGGGGGCCTACGAGCAGTACTTC. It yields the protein CASSPEGAGAYEQYF.

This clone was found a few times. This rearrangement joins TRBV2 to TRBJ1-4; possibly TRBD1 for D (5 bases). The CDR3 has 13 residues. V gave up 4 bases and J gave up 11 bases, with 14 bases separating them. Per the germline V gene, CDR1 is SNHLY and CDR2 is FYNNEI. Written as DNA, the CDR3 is TGTGCCAGCAGTGGGGAGGGGCGTGGGAAACTGTTTTTT. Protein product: CASSGEGRGKLFF.

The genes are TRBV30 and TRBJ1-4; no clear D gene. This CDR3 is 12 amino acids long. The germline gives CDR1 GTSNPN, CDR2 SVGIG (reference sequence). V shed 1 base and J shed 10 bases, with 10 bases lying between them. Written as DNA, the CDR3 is TGTGCCTGGAGTGAAACTGTTGGAAAACTGTTTTTT. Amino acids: CAWSETVGKLFF. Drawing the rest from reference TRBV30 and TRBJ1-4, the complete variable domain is SQTIHQWPATLVQPVGSPLSLECTVEGTSNPNLYWYRQAAGRGLQLLFYSVGIGQISSEVPQNLSASRPQDRQFILSSKKLLLSDSGFYLCAWSETVGKLFFGSGTQLSVL.

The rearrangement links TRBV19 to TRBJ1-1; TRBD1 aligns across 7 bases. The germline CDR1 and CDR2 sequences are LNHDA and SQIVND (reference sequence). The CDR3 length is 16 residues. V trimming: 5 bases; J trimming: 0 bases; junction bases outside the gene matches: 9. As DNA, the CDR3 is TGTGCCAGTAGTGTCGAACCCGGGACAGTGAACACTGAAGCTTTCTTT. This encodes CASSVEPGTVNTEAFF.

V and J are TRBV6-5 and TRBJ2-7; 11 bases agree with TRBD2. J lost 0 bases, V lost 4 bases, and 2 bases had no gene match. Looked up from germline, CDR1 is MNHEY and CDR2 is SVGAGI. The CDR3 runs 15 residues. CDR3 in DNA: TGTGCCAGCAGTTTAACTAGCGGGAGCTCCTACGAGCAGTACTTC. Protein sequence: CASSLTSGSSYEQYF.

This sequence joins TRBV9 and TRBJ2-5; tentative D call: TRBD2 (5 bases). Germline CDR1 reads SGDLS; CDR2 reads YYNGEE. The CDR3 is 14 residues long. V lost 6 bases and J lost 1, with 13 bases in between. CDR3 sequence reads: CASNNVGVQETQYF. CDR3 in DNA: TGTGCCAGCAACAACGTCGGGGTCCAAGAGACCCAGTACTTC. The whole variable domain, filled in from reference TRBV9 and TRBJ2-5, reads DSGVTQTPKHLITATGQRVTLRCSPRSGDLSVYWYQQSLDQGLQFLIQYYNGEERAKGNILERFSAQQFPDLHSELNLSSLELGDSALYFCASNNVGVQETQYFGPGTRLLVL.

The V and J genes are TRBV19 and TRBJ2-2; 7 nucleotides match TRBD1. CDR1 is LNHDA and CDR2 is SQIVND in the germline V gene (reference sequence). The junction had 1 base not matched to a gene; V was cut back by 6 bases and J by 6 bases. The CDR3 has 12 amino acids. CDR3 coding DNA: TGTGCCAGTAGGCAGGGGGCCGGGGAGCTGTTTTTT. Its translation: CASRQGAGELFF. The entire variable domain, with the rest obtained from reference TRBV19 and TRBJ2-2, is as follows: DGGITQSPKYLFRKEGQNVTLSCEQNLNHDAMYWYRQDPGQGLRLIYYSQIVNDFQKGDIAEGYSVSREKKESFPLTVTSAQKNPTAFYLCASRQGAGELFFGEGSRLTVL.

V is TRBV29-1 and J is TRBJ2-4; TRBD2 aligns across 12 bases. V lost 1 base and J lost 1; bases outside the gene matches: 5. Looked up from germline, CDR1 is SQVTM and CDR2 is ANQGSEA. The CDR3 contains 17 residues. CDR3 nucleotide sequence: TGCAGCGTTGAAGGGACTAGCGGGAATCGGGCCAAAAACATTCAGTACTTC. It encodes CSVEGTSGNRAKNIQYF.

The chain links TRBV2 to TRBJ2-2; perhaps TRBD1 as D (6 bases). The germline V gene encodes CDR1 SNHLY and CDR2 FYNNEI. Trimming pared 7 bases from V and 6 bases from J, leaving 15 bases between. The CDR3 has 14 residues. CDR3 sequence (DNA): TGTGCCAGCACTAGAGGGGGAGTAGCCGGGGAGCTGTTTTTT. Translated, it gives CASTRGGVAGELFF.

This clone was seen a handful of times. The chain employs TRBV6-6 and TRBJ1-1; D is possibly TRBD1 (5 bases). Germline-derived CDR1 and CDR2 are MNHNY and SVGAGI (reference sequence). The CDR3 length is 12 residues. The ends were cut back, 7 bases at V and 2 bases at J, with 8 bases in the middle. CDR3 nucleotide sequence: TGTGCCAGCAAACAGGCCAACACTGAAGCTTTCTTT. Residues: CASKQANTEAFF.